The rows below give T cell receptor beta chains drawn from one sample of a study of shared clonotypes between healthy human individuals. Method: immunoSEQ multiplex PCR; TCRdb's copy keeps in-frame clones and lacks some. The sample includes roughly 1 million clones, roughly 80% of them seen just once. Sequenced input: memory CD4+ T cells sorted from blood. The receptor source for this set is a man in his late teens or twenties in good health. The CDR3 runs from the conserved cysteine through the conserved F or W. The order of the fields is D gene, CDR3 length, J gene, V gene, clone size, CDR3 protein, CDR3 DNA. The D gene is left open where the match is weak. Expanded clones get a size class; other rows say once, few or many, or leave the size out.

>TRBD2|15|TRBJ2-7|TRBV5-6|few
CASSPNSGRTYEQYF
TGTGCCAGCAGCCCCAATTCCGGGAGGACCTACGAGCAGTACTTC
>-|13|TRBJ2-3|TRBV10-2|-
CASRASAADTQYF
TGCGCCAGCAGGGCTAGCGCGGCAGATACGCAGTATTTT
>TRBD1|12|TRBJ2-7|TRBV30|-
CAWSRDSYEQYF
TGTGCCTGGAGCCGGGACAGCTACGAGCAGTACTTC
>TRBD2|18|TRBJ2-1|TRBV5-1|-
CASSSRLAGGPGNNEQFF
TGCGCCAGCAGCAGCAGACTAGCGGGAGGGCCGGGAAACAATGAGCAGTTCTTC
>-|12|TRBJ2-3|TRBV30|-
CAWSNLGGTQYF
TGTGCCTGGAGTAATCTAGGGGGTACGCAGTATTTT
>-|13|TRBJ2-5|TRBV27|-
CASSRRGQETQYF
TGTGCCAGCAGCCGGAGAGGTCAAGAGACCCAGTACTTC
>-|11|TRBJ2-4|TRBV2|few
CASSPKNIQYF
TGTGCCAGCAGTCCTAAAAACATTCAGTACTTC
>-|14|TRBJ1-5|TRBV10-3|few
CAIRAGTDKEPQHF
TGTGCCATCAGGGCAGGGACGGATAAGGAGCCCCAGCATTTT
>-|11|TRBJ2-7|TRBV30|-
CAWTGPYEQYF
TGTGCCTGGACAGGGCCCTACGAGCAGTACTTC
>TRBD1|12|TRBJ1-4|TRBV27|-
CASSAGGEKLFF
TGTGCCAGCAGTGCAGGGGGTGAAAAACTGTTTTTT
>-|15|TRBJ1-5|TRBV18|-
CASSDDRNSNQPQHF
TGTGCCAGCTCAGACGACAGAAATAGCAATCAGCCCCAGCATTTT
>-|13|TRBJ1-2|TRBV9|-
CASSVEEYRGYTF
TGTGCCAGCAGCGTAGAAGAGTATCGAGGCTACACCTTC
>-|16|TRBJ2-2|TRBV5-1|-
CASSSKLRLSPGELFF
TGCGCCAGCAGCTCAAAACTCCGACTTAGCCCAGGGGAGCTGTTTTTT
>-|11|TRBJ2-1|TRBV7-9|-
CASSSARWQFF
TGTGCCAGCAGCTCCGCCCGGTGGCAGTTCTTC
>TRBD2|13|TRBJ2-7|TRBV30|-
CAWRGLAVYEQYF
TGTGCCTGGAGGGGACTAGCGGTCTACGAGCAGTACTTC
>-|13|TRBJ2-7|TRBV18|-
CASSPREQNEQYF
TGTGCCAGCTCACCACGAGAACAGAACGAGCAGTACTTC
>TRBD1|15|TRBJ2-3|TRBV23-1|-
CASGRQGKIGDTQYF
TGCGCCAGCGGTCGACAGGGGAAGATTGGAGATACGCAGTATTTT